What follows are 8 T cell receptor beta chains derived from one specimen sequenced in a study of T cell responses to AZD1222 COVID-19 vaccine. This table comes from immunoSEQ multiplex PCR, and its TCRdb copy is limited to in-frame clones, with some not included. This sample has some 70,000 clones, with approximately 80% found just once. Material: peripheral blood, obtained on day 0 of AZD1222 vaccination. The receptors were gathered from an adult in good health.

The chain employs TRBV6-5 and TRBJ2-5; the D gene is possibly TRBD2 (6 bases). The CDR3 has 12 amino acids. The V and J ends lost 7 bases and 13 bases respectively, with 19 bases between them. CDR1 is MNHEY, CDR2 SVGAGI, per germline. The CDR3 nucleotides are TGTGCCAGCACACCTTCCGGGACTCCCTTGTACTTC. Residues: CASTPSGTPLYF.

The chain couples TRBV6-1 to TRBJ1-5; TRBD1 is a possible D gene (5 bases). Germline V gives CDR1 MNHNS, CDR2 SASEGT. The CDR3 runs 18 residues. Trimming stripped 1 base from V and 0 bases from J, with 16 bases between. Here the CDR3 DNA reads TGTGCCAGCAGTGAAGGGCAGGGTTGGGGAACTAGCAATCAGCCCCAGCATTTT. Protein: CASSEGQGWGTSNQPQHF.

There are a few counts of this clone. CDR3 coding DNA: TGTGCCAGCAGTTACTCGACAGCCTTGAACACTGAAGCTTTCTTT. This sequence encodes CASSYSTALNTEAFF. The J gene is TRBJ1-1, the V gene TRBV6-2 or TRBV6-3; D may be TRBD1 (5 bases). The CDR3 extends over 15 amino acids. Between the trimmed V and J ends, which lost 0 bases and 0 bases, there was a span of 8 bases. Germline V CDR1 and CDR2: MNHEY, SVGEGT.

J is TRBJ2-7 and V is TRBV28; perhaps TRBD1 as D (5 bases). This CDR3 is 15 amino acids long. The V end was cut by 6 bases, the J end by 0 bases, with 15 bases between. CDR1 and CDR2 (germline): MDHEN, SYDVKM. CDR3 coding DNA: TGTGCCAGCAGCCTAAACAGGATGAGCTCCTACGAGCAGTACTTC. Translating it yields CASSLNRMSSYEQYF.

The V call is TRBV5-4, the J call TRBJ1-1; a weak D match, TRBD1 (6 bases). Looked up from germline, CDR1 is SGHNT and CDR2 is YYREEE (reference sequence). There are 16 residues in the CDR3. V was shortened by 4 bases and J by 0 bases, with 16 bases between the two germline ends. This CDR3 reads CASSRDRTSMNTEAFF. The CDR3 DNA reads as TGTGCCAGCAGCCGCGACAGGACCTCCATGAACACTGAAGCTTTCTTT.

J is TRBJ1-1 and V is TRBV6-2 or TRBV6-3; D not resolved. V lost 2 bases to trimming and J lost 3 bases, with 4 bases between them. Germline CDR1 MNHEY, CDR2 SVGEGT. The length of the CDR3 is 12 residues. Here the CDR3 reads CASSYVDTEAFF. The CDR3 nucleotides are TGTGCCAGCAGTTACGTGGACACTGAAGCTTTCTTT.

The rearrangement links TRBV11-3 to TRBJ2-1; TRBD2 agrees at 9 bases. The CDR3 sequence is 17 residues long. CDR1 and CDR2 (germline): SGHNT, YENEEA. With 2 bases clipped from V and 5 bases from J, the junction kept 10 bases outside the gene matches. CDR3 sequence: CASSLRFLAGGHNEQFF. DNA for the CDR3: TGTGCCAGCAGCTTAAGGTTTTTGGCGGGGGGGCACAATGAGCAGTTCTTC.

The V and J genes are TRBV18 and TRBJ1-1, with 8 positions matching TRBD1. The CDR3 loop spans 14 amino acids. The germline V gene encodes CDR1 KGHSH and CDR2 LQKENI. Trimming took 3 bases from V and 7 from J; bases not matched to a gene: 7. In nucleotides, the CDR3 is TGTGCCAGCTCACCCCGGACAGGGACGATTGAAGCTTTCTTT. Translated: CASSPRTGTIEAFF.